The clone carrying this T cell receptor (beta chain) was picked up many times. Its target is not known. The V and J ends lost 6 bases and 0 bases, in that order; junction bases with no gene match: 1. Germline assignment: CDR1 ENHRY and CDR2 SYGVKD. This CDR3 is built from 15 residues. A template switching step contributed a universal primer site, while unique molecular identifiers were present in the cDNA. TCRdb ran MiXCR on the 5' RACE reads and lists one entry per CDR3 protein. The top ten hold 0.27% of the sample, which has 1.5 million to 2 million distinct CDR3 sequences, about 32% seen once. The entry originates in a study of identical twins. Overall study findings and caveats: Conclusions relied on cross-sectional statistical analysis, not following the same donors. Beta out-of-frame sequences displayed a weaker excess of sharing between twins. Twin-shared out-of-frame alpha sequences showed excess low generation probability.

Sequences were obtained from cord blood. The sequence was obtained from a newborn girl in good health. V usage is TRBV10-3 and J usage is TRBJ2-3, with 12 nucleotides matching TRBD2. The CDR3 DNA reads TGTGCCATCAGCGGACTAGCGGGGAGCACAGATACGCAGTATTTT. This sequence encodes CAISGLAGSTDTQYF.